The clone carrying this T cell receptor (beta chain) was found many times. V was clipped by 1 base and J by 4 bases, with 8 bases between them. Germline CDR1 is SGHTA and CDR2 is FQGTGA. The CDR3 loop spans 13 amino acids. The data are from a study of T cells after yellow fever vaccination. Study-wide background: Flow sorting relied on CD3, CD45RA, CCR7 and CD95 to obtain EM, EMRA, CM and Tscm memory subsets. Points from the study as a whole: Sorting of memory subsets on day 0 yielded almost no detectable vaccine-responding clonotypes.

TCRdb redid the calling of the 5' RACE reads with MiXCR, one entry per CDR3 protein. The table records about 30,000 distinct CDR3 sequences, over 5.5% of them present only once. The J gene is TRBJ2-7, the V gene TRBV7-3; D is perhaps TRBD2 (5 bases). This receptor was obtained from a man younger than 45 who received the YFV17D yellow fever vaccine. This specimen consisted of PBMCs, either bulk or a sorted T-cell subset (CD4+, CD8+, memory, or dextramer-sorted; not recorded which), obtained on the day of the yellow fever booster vaccination. The CDR3 region has the DNA TGTGCCAGCAGCTTAATGTCGGGGTACGAGCAGTACTTC. Its translation is CASSLMSGYEQYF.